This T cell receptor (beta chain) was profiled in a study of blood T cell repertoires in COVID-19. V was clipped by 1 base and J by 7 bases, with 17 bases between them. The germline V gene has CDR1 SGHTA and CDR2 FQGNSA. CDR3 length: 16 amino acids. TCRdb keeps only in-frame clones here, not all; method: immunoSEQ multiplex PCR. The data show 100,000 to 150,000 clones, 80% seen once. The TCR sequence derives from a man in his 60s with active or convalescent COVID-19. The V call is TRBV7-2, the J call TRBJ2-1, with D perhaps TRBD2 (6 bases). Sequenced: peripheral blood. The CDR3 bases are TGTGCCAGCAGCTTAGGGGGCGGGAAACGTCGGAATGAGCAGTTCTTC. Its protein is CASSLGGGKRRNEQFF.